This TCR beta chain was found in a study of T cell clonality in common variable immunodeficiency. This clone was observed many times. Sequencing used immunoSEQ multiplex PCR; TCRdb keeps in-frame clones, though not all of them. In total the sample includes about 52,000 clones, none of them seen once. Sequencing was carried out using peripheral blood mononuclear cells. The receptor's source is a person between 18 and 69 years old in good health.

CDR3 loop: CASSLFSTAGASYNEQFF. The sequenced part of the CDR3 DNA is TGTGCCAGCAGCCTCTTTTCTACGGCGGGAGCCTCCTACAATGAG. The V call is TRBV4-2, the J call TRBJ2-1, with TRBD2 identical over 7 bases. Sequencing ends 3 residues short of the CDR3 end; the germline J gene provides the rest. The V segment lost 4 bases and the J segment 0 bases; nucleotides outside the gene matches: 12. Per the germline V gene, CDR1 is LGHNA and CDR2 is YNFKEQ. This CDR3 contains 18 residues.